Below, one T cell receptor beta chain is given with its context. Antigen unknown. The method was immunoSEQ multiplex PCR; TCRdb's version includes in-frame clones alone and lacks a portion of them. Of around 82,000 clones listed, around 90% are singletons. This entry is derived from a study of OX40 agonist ivuxolimab in advanced cancers. Overall study findings and caveats: Antigens targeted by the expanded peripheral T cells were not determined.

The germline V and J ends were trimmed by 4 bases and 0 bases, with 10 bases remaining between them. There are 14 residues in the CDR3. Germline V CDR1 and CDR2: LNHNV, YYDKDF (reference sequence). The gene calls are TRBV15 and TRBJ2-7; possibly TRBD1 for D (6 bases). This sequence was found in an adult with an advanced solid tumor such as melanoma, head and neck, liver or kidney cancer. The specimen was CD4+ or CD8+ T cells sorted from blood, collected in a trial of the OX40 agonist ivuxolimab. The CDR3 DNA reads TGTGCCACCAGCAACGAGGGGGTCTCCTACGAGCAGTACTTC. Its translation: CATSNEGVSYEQYF. The whole variable domain, remainder taken from reference TRBV15 and TRBJ2-7, is DAMVIQNPRYQVTQFGKPVTLSCSQTLNHNVMYWYQQKSSQAPKLLFHYYDKDFNNEADTPDNFQSRRPNTSFCFLDIRSPGLGDTAMYLCATSNEGVSYEQYFGPGTRLTVT.